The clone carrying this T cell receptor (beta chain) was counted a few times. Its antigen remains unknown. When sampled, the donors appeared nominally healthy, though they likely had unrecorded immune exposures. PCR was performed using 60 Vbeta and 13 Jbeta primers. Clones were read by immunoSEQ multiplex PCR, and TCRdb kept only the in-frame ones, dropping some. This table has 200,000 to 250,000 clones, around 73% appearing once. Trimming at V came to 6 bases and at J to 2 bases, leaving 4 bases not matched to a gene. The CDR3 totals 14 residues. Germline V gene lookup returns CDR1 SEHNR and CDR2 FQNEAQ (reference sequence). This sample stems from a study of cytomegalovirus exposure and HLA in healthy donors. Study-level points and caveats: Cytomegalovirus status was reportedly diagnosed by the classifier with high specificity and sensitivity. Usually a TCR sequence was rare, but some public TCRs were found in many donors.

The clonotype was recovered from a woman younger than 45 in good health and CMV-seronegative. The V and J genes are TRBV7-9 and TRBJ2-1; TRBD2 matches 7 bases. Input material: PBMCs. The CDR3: CASSPLATYNEQFF. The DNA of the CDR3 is TGTGCCAGCAGTCCACTAGCGACCTACAATGAGCAGTTCTTC.